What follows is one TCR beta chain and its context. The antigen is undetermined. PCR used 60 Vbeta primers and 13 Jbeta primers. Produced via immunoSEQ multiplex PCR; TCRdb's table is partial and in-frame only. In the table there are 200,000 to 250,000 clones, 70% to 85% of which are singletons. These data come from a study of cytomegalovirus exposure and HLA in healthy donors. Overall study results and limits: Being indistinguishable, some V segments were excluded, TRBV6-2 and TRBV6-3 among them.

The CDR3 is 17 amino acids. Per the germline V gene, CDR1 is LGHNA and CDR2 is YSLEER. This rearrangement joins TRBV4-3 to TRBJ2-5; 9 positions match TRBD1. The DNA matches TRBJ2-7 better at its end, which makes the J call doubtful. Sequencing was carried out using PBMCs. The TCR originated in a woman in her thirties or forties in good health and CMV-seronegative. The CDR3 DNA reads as TGCGCCAGCAGCCAAGACTCTGGGGACAGGGCGAGAAACGAGCAGTACTTC. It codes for CASSQDSGDRARNEQYF.